A single TCR beta chain is shown here with its context. What it recognizes is unknown. CDR1 MNHNS and CDR2 SASEGT come from the germline V gene. The CDR3 runs to 14 residues. V shed 7 bases, J shed 4 bases, and the junction held 2 bases outside the gene matches. The sample comes from a study of CD8+ T cells in alopecia areata. General study points: Normal scalp showed lower clonality than lesional scalp, especially alopecia totalis/universalis.

Extracted from the samples, RNA was reverse transcribed into cDNA to serve as the sequencing template. Clones were read by immunoSEQ multiplex PCR, and TCRdb kept only the in-frame ones, dropping some. In the table there are fewer than 250,000 clones, 50% to 70% of which are singletons. The source material was CD4+ T cells sorted from blood, sampled at week 0. The chain has TRBV6-1 and TRBJ2-5, with 14 bases that match TRBD2. The receptor was isolated from a human donor with alopecia areata. The CDR3 spells CASTTSGRGETQYF. CDR3 sequence (DNA): TGTGCCAGCACGACTAGCGGGAGGGGAGAGACCCAGTACTTC.